The present entry profiles one TCR beta chain with its context. The sample belongs to a study of blood T cell repertoires in COVID-19. About the study: Both acute and convalescent COVID-19 samples were obtained from the United States, Italy and Spain. The cDNA or gDNA used as material had been derived from T cells, B-cell-depleted T cells, or PBMCs.

This CDR3 has 12 residues. Germline V gene lookup returns CDR1 SGHTA and CDR2 FQGNSA. Trimming removed 5 bases at V and 5 bases at J, with 9 bases between. As handled by the study authors: How many nucleated cells were present was estimated from reference gene primer amplification. TCRdb's table, derived via immunoSEQ multiplex PCR, lists solely in-frame clones and lacks some. The V and J calls and the clone size are those of that table, but D and trimming were determined from the DNA. There are some 170,000 clones in the sample; about 85% occur only once, and 1% to 1.2% lies in the top ten. The receptor comes from a man aged 35-49 years with acute or convalescent COVID-19. The specimen was peripheral blood. This chain links TRBV7-2 with TRBJ1-1, with unresolved D. Written as DNA, the CDR3 is TGTGCCAGCAGCGTGGGGAGGACTGAAGCTTTCTTT. It yields the protein CASSVGRTEAFF.